Presented here are 15 T cell receptor beta chains from one specimen sequenced in a study of CXCR3-negative and CXCR3-positive naive CD8 T cells. Study-wide points: Naive cells that were CXCR3-positive had more hydrophobic TRB CDR3s (compared with CXCR3-negative naive cells).

The TRB cDNA libraries were prepared by 5' RACE with UMI labels. TCRdb reprocessed the 5' RACE reads and keeps a single row for each CDR3 protein, giving no DNA. The listing contains 100,000 or so distinct CDR3 sequences. These TCRs are of unknown antigen specificity. The sequenced sample consisted of naive CXCR3+ CD8+ T cells from blood. Sample subset: CD45RO-CCR7+CD27+CD95- naive CD8+ T cells expressing CXCR3 (TNR3+). The receptors stem from a human donor in good health. Some clones in this sample may be carry-over from other donors' samples.

The rearrangement uses TRBV7-2 and TRBJ2-1; TCRdb's assignment of TRBD1 cannot be checked, as there is no DNA. This CDR3 comprises 17 residues. Germline V gene lookup returns CDR1 SGHTA and CDR2 FQGNSA. CDR3 sequence reads: CASSLRVVGQGYNEQFF. Supplemented by reference TRBV7-2 and TRBJ2-1, the full variable domain reads GAGVSQSPSNKVTEKGKDVELRCDPISGHTALYWYRQSLGQGLEFLIYFQGNSAPDKSGLPSDRFSAERTGGSVSTLTIQRTQQEDSAVYLCASSLRVVGQGYNEQFFGPGTRLTVL.

This rearrangement joins TRBV28 to TRBJ2-1; checking the TCRdb D call of TRBD1 is not possible without DNA. The CDR3 length is 14 residues. The germline gives CDR1 MDHEN, CDR2 SYDVKM. The CDR3 protein is CASSDRGPFSEQFF. Supplemented by reference TRBV28 and TRBJ2-1, the full variable domain reads DVKVTQSSRYLVKRTGEKVFLECVQDMDHENMFWYRQDPGLGLRLIYFSYDVKMKEKGDIPEGYSVSREKKERFSLILESASTNQTSMYLCASSDRGPFSEQFFGPGTRLTVL.

V gene TRBV9 combines with J gene TRBJ1-1; TCRdb proposes TRBD1, but this gene call is untestable without DNA. The CDR3 has 14 amino acids. CDR1 and CDR2 (germline): SGDLS, YYNGEE. CDR3 sequence reads: CASSVEGADTEAFF.

V is TRBV5-1 and J is TRBJ2-1; the TCRdb call, TRBD2, lacks DNA for checking. The CDR3 has 13 residues. Germline V gene data show CDR1 as SGHRS and CDR2 as YFSETQ. The CDR3 here is CASSLEGGGEQFF.

The chain has TRBV19 and TRBJ1-1. Germline V gene data show CDR1 as LNHDA and CDR2 as SQIVND (reference sequence). CDR3 length: 14 residues. The CDR3 here is CASSIGSGVTEAFF.

This chain joins TRBV9 and TRBJ2-7; with no DNA, the TCRdb D assignment of TRBD1 cannot be verified. Germline lookup yields CDR1 SGDLS and CDR2 YYNGEE. CDR3 length: 14 residues. The CDR3 sequence is CASSARDRGYEQYF. Full variable domain (missing parts from reference TRBV9 and TRBJ2-7): DSGVTQTPKHLITATGQRVTLRCSPRSGDLSVYWYQQSLDQGLQFLIQYYNGEERAKGNILERFSAQQFPDLHSELNLSSLELGDSALYFCASSARDRGYEQYFGPGTRLTVT.

The chain carries TRBV4-1 and TRBJ1-1; TCRdb returns TRBD1, unconfirmable since there is no DNA. Germline lookup yields CDR1 MGHRA and CDR2 YSYEKL. CDR3 size: 14 residues. CDR3 residues: CASSLGTQNTEAFF.

The chain links TRBV4-1 to TRBJ2-7; checking the TCRdb D call of TRBD2 is not possible without DNA. CDR1 and CDR2 (germline): MGHRA, YSYEKL. The CDR3 runs 15 residues. CDR3 in amino acids: CASSQGTSGKRRQYF.

The chain recombines TRBV28 with TRBJ2-2; TCRdb returns TRBD2, unconfirmable since there is no DNA. CDR1 MDHEN and CDR2 SYDVKM come from the germline V gene. There are 16 residues in the CDR3. CDR3 sequence reads: CASRRLAGGEAGELFF.

The genes are TRBV7-9 and TRBJ1-1; TCRdb names TRBD1, which stays unverified in the absence of DNA. The CDR3 is 14 amino acids. Germline CDR1 and CDR2: SEHNR and FQNEAQ (reference sequence). The CDR3 sequence is CASSLLSGDTEAFF.

This chain joins TRBV27 and TRBJ1-2; lacking DNA, the TRBD1 call made by TCRdb goes unchecked. This CDR3 has 17 residues. Germline V gene lookup returns CDR1 MNHEY and CDR2 SMNVEV (reference sequence). The CDR3 region is CASSNRKLTGIDYGYTF.

The V and J genes are TRBV18 and TRBJ2-7; TCRdb designates TRBD2, a call that cannot be tested without DNA. In germline, CDR1 is KGHSH, CDR2 LQKENI. This CDR3 spans 14 amino acids. The CDR3 is CASSAPRQGNEQYF.

The chain is built from TRBV10-3 and TRBJ2-7. The germline V gene has CDR1 ENHRY and CDR2 SYGVKD. CDR3 length: 13 residues. CDR3: CAISEGTPYEQYF.

V usage is TRBV12-3 or TRBV12-4 and J usage is TRBJ2-2; TCRdb outputs TRBD2, but without DNA this stays unchecked. This CDR3 region has 15 residues. The CDR3 protein is CASSFLGLDTGELFF.

This sequence joins TRBV13 and TRBJ2-7; the TCRdb call, TRBD1, lacks DNA for checking. This CDR3 is 13 amino acids long. Germline-derived CDR1 and CDR2 are PRHDT and FYEKMQ (reference sequence). The CDR3 loop reads CASSPGGGYEQYF.